The T cell receptor (beta chain) under discussion was sequenced for a study of T-cell reconstitution after alpha-beta-depleted transplantation in children. Preparation of the TCRbeta library was carried out with unique molecular identifiers. In TCRdb, the PCR reads were re-called with MiXCR into one record per CDR3 protein. The sample carries just under 150,000 distinct CDR3 sequences, about 8.8% recorded once. Germline loops: CDR1 LNHNV, CDR2 YYDKDF (reference sequence). This CDR3 has 12 amino acids. Trimming left V 1 base short and J 6 bases short, with 6 bases between. Broader study findings: Fresh T-cell production supplied most of the T-cell counts and diversity seen one year after transplant.

This clonotype came up many times. The antigen is unknown. The sample in question was PBMCs, mostly from graft donor cells, obtained 180 days after TCRalphabeta/CD19-depleted stem cell transplant. This TCR was recovered from a female patient aged 2-10 years who had a stem cell transplant for congenital amegakaryocytic thrombocytopenia, so the T cells may come from the graft donor. The rearrangement joins TRBV15 to TRBJ2-5, with D perhaps matching TRBD1 (5 bases). The CDR3 region has the DNA TGTGCCACCAGCAGAGGGGGCAAGACCCAGTACTTC. It specifies CATSRGGKTQYF.